One T cell receptor (beta chain) is described in this entry. The data originate from a study of blood T cell repertoires in COVID-19. Study as a whole: Samples taken during acute and convalescent COVID-19 were collected in the United States, Italy and Spain. PBMCs, B-cell-depleted T cells, or T cells were the source of the cDNA or gDNA that made up the material.

As originally analysed: How many nucleated cells were present was estimated from reference gene primer amplification. The repertoire was sequenced with immunoSEQ multiplex PCR; TCRdb's copy has only in-frame clones and lacks some. The DNA was the basis for D and trimming; V, J and clone size are from that table. The sample has fewer than 500,000 clones, 86% seen once; the top ten hold 1.4%. What was sequenced was peripheral blood. The sequence was obtained from a woman in her 30s with active or convalescent COVID-19.

The DNA of the CDR3 is TGCGCCAGCAGCCGCAAGGGGGGACAGTACGATCAGCCCCAGCATTTT. Its protein product is CASSRKGGQYDQPQHF. V gene TRBV4-1 combines with J gene TRBJ1-5; the match to TRBD1 covers 7 bases. CDR3 length: 16 residues. V shed 4 bases and J 5 bases; nucleotides not matched to a gene: 11. Germline values: CDR1 MGHRA, CDR2 YSYEKL.